A single sample is the source of the 24 T cell receptor beta chains below, sequenced in a study of T cells of healthy individuals. TCRdb re-analysed the 5' RACE reads in MiXCR, keeping a single row per CDR3 protein. Of about 96,000 distinct CDR3 sequences in the sample, roughly 18% were seen once. Receptor source: a human donor in good health.

This clonotype was counted at least ten times. The chain combines TRBV5-1 with TRBJ1-6, with TRBD1 matching over 9 bases. V shed 0 bases and J 9 bases; nucleotides not matched to a gene: 10. The CDR3 is 17 amino acids. Germline assignment: CDR1 SGHRS and CDR2 YFSETQ. The CDR3 spells CASSLEGGQGVGSPLHF. In DNA form, the CDR3 reads TGCGCCAGCAGCTTGGAGGGGGGACAGGGCGTTGGTTCACCCCTCCACTTT.

Ten or more counts support this clonotype. The chain couples TRBV29-1 to TRBJ1-3, with 7 bases identical to TRBD1. V shed 6 bases, J shed 2 bases, and the junction held 4 bases outside the gene matches. Germline-derived CDR1 and CDR2 are SQVTM and ANQGSEA. The CDR3 sequence is 13 residues long. CDR3 nucleotide sequence: TGCAGCGTCCAACAGGGGACTGGAAACACCATATATTTT. It encodes CSVQQGTGNTIYF.

This clonotype is judged medium-sized. The rearrangement uses TRBV15 and TRBJ2-3; 7 bases fit TRBD1. The V gene end was trimmed by 3 bases and the J gene end by 4 bases; junction bases not matched to a gene: 7. The CDR3 is made up of 15 amino acids. In germline, CDR1 is LNHNV, CDR2 YYDKDF (reference sequence). CDR3: CATSSPRDSSDTQYF. Written as DNA, the CDR3 is TGTGCCACCAGCAGTCCCCGGGACAGTTCAGATACGCAGTATTTT.

This clonotype turned up a few times. The chain is built from TRBV19 and TRBJ2-2; D call uncertain. Trimming shortened V by 3 bases and J by 0 bases, and 8 bases separated the two germline ends. The germline CDR1 and CDR2 sequences are LNHDA and SQIVND (reference sequence). The length of the CDR3 is 15 residues. The CDR3, as DNA: TGTGCCAGTAGTATTATGGATTCGAACACCGGGGAGCTGTTTTTT. It is translated as CASSIMDSNTGELFF. The full variable domain, rest sourced from reference TRBV19 and TRBJ2-2, is DGGITQSPKYLFRKEGQNVTLSCEQNLNHDAMYWYRQDPGQGLRLIYYSQIVNDFQKGDIAEGYSVSREKKESFPLTVTSAQKNPTAFYLCASSIMDSNTGELFFGEGSRLTVL.

The genes are TRBV28 and TRBJ1-4; the D is unclear. Germline CDR1 MDHEN, CDR2 SYDVKM. CDR3 length: 11 amino acids. Trimming left V 4 bases short and J 12 bases short, with 9 bases between. The CDR3 here is CASSSSRELFF. DNA for the CDR3: TGTGCCAGCAGTTCCTCAAGGGAACTGTTTTTT.

This clonotype showed up just a few times. The V and J genes are TRBV28 and TRBJ2-1; a weak D match, TRBD2 (5 bases). In germline, CDR1 is MDHEN, CDR2 SYDVKM. The CDR3 covers 15 residues. V lost 4 bases and J 7 bases, leaving 17 bases between the germline ends. The CDR3 region has the DNA TGTGCCAGCAGTTCGGGCGGGTCAGCAAGGAATGAGCAGTTCTTC. This gives the protein CASSSGGSARNEQFF.

Only a few counts were recorded for this clonotype. J is TRBJ2-4 and V is TRBV10-3, with D perhaps matching TRBD1 (6 bases). CDR1 is ENHRY and CDR2 is SYGVKD in the germline V gene. With 3 bases removed from V and 2 bases from J, the gap between germline ends came to 14 bases. The CDR3 has 16 residues. The CDR3: CAISEGQPGTKNIQYF. The CDR3 DNA sequence: TGTGCCATCAGTGAAGGACAGCCCGGAACCAAAAACATTCAGTACTTC.

This chain joins TRBV7-2 and TRBJ2-1; D not resolved. The germline gives CDR1 SGHTA, CDR2 FQGNSA. The CDR3 runs 13 residues. V lost 2 bases and J 6 bases, leaving 8 bases between the germline ends. CDR3 in amino acids: CASSLLTFNEQFF. In DNA form, the CDR3 reads TGTGCCAGCAGCTTATTGACTTTCAATGAGCAGTTCTTC.

The sample holds a few counts of this clonotype. The chain links TRBV4-3 to TRBJ2-2, with TRBD1 identical over 7 bases. The CDR3 spans 14 residues. Germline V gene lookup returns CDR1 LGHNA and CDR2 YSLEER. V was clipped by 7 bases and J by 4 bases; unmatched bases: 6. CDR3 loop: CASKRGLSTGELFF. Written as DNA, the CDR3 is TGCGCCAGCAAAAGGGGGCTATCCACCGGGGAGCTGTTTTTT.

In this sample, this clonotype turned up a few times. CDR3 bases: TGCAGTGCTAGGGCTAGCGGGGGCCAAACGAGCTCCTACAATGAGCAGTTCTTC. The encoded protein is CSARASGGQTSSYNEQFF. This chain uses TRBV20-1 with TRBJ2-1; 10 nucleotides agree with TRBD2. The CDR3 covers 18 residues. Unmatched junction bases numbered 11, after V lost 3 bases and J lost 0 bases. Germline-derived CDR1 and CDR2 are DFQATT and SNEGSKA (reference sequence).

This chain connects TRBV6-1 to TRBJ1-1; possible D gene TRBD1, 5 bases. This CDR3 contains 16 residues. The V and J ends lost 5 bases and 2 bases respectively, with 18 bases between them. The germline gives CDR1 MNHNS, CDR2 SASEGT. The CDR3 bases are TGTGCCAGCAGTTCTCCTCCGGGACCGGGAAACACTGAAGCTTTCTTT. Translation gives CASSSPPGPGNTEAFF.

The V and J genes are TRBV20-1 and TRBJ2-7; 8 bases agree with TRBD1. The CDR3 contains 14 residues. Germline CDR1 DFQATT, CDR2 SNEGSKA (reference sequence). With V trimmed by 3 bases and J by 2 bases, 6 bases remained unmatched. CDR3 nucleotide sequence: TGCAGTGCTAGGGCAGGGGGCCTACCCTACGAGCAGTACTTC. This gives the protein CSARAGGLPYEQYF.

This clonotype was seen repeatedly, ten times or more. V is TRBV28 and J is TRBJ1-1, with TRBD1 matching over 9 bases. Germline values: CDR1 MDHEN, CDR2 SYDVKM. The CDR3 runs to 15 residues. V lost 2 bases and J lost 4; bases outside the gene matches: 5. CDR3 amino acids: CASSLGTGGITEAFF. DNA for the CDR3: TGTGCCAGCAGTTTAGGAACAGGGGGCATCACTGAAGCTTTCTTT. Together with reference TRBV28 and TRBJ1-1, the CDR3 gives the full variable domain: DVKVTQSSRYLVKRTGEKVFLECVQDMDHENMFWYRQDPGLGLRLIYFSYDVKMKEKGDIPEGYSVSREKKERFSLILESASTNQTSMYLCASSLGTGGITEAFFGQGTRLTVV.

The J gene is TRBJ1-1, the V gene TRBV20-1; D gene ambiguous. Trimming removed 3 bases from V and 2 bases from J, with 7 bases in between. CDR3 length equals 12 residues. Germline V gene sequence: CDR1 DFQATT, CDR2 SNEGSKA (reference sequence). The CDR3 DNA sequence: TGCAGTGCTAGGGTCAAAAACACTGAAGCTTTCTTT. This encodes CSARVKNTEAFF.

About this clonotype itself: At one end the junction does not follow the germline gene, possibly because of a read error. V usage is TRBV7-9 and J usage is TRBJ2-1, with D unresolved. The germline V gene encodes CDR1 SEHNR and CDR2 FQNEAQ (reference sequence). The CDR3 has 13 residues. The CDR3 DNA is TGCGCCAGCAGCCAAGAGGCCTTCAGTGAGCAGTTCTTC. It codes for CASSQEAFSEQFF.

CDR3: CASRSTGSTYEQYF. The DNA of the CDR3 is TGTGCCAGCAGGAGCACAGGGTCCACCTACGAGCAGTACTTC. The chain employs TRBV6-2 or TRBV6-3 and TRBJ2-7; D is possibly TRBD1 (6 bases). This CDR3 is built from 14 residues. The V and J ends lost 6 bases and 2 bases respectively, with 14 bases between them. The germline V gene has CDR1 MNHEY and CDR2 SVGEGT.

This clonotype was seen a handful of times. V and J are TRBV13 and TRBJ2-5; TRBD2 matches at 12 bases. The V and J ends lost 1 base and 4 bases, in that order; junction bases with no gene match: 7. Germline CDR1 reads PRHDT; CDR2 reads FYEKMQ (reference sequence). This CDR3 has 17 residues. CDR3 sequence reads: CASSLEGRLAGVETQYF. CDR3 DNA: TGTGCCAGCAGCTTAGAGGGGCGACTAGCGGGAGTAGAGACCCAGTACTTC.

This clonotype was seen once. Given a much more abundant clone one base away, this may be a read error. V usage is TRBV3-1 and J usage is TRBJ1-2; no firm D call. Trimming shortened V by 3 bases and J by 3 bases, and 11 bases separated the two germline ends. CDR1 and CDR2 (germline): LGHDT, YNNKEL (reference sequence). The CDR3 contains 14 residues. CDR3: CASSHFQWDYGYTF. The CDR3 nucleotides read TGTGCCAGCAGCCACTTTCAGTGGGACTATGGCTACACCTTC.

The chain links TRBV7-2 to TRBJ2-3, with 16 bases matching TRBD2. Germline V gives CDR1 SGHTA, CDR2 FQGNSA. The junction had 9 bases not matched to a gene; V was cut back by 5 bases and J by 4 bases. The CDR3 extends over 18 amino acids. CDR3 residues: CASSPTPGLAGGADTQYF. The CDR3 DNA sequence: TGTGCCAGCAGCCCAACCCCGGGACTAGCGGGAGGGGCAGATACGCAGTATTTT.

Here the CDR3 DNA reads TGTGCCAGCAGCCAACGGGTAGGAGTGGCCAAAAACATTCAGTACTTC. Encoded protein: CASSQRVGVAKNIQYF. This rearrangement joins TRBV3-1 to TRBJ2-4; no firm D call. Trimming stripped 2 bases from V and 1 base from J, with 12 bases between. CDR3 size: 16 residues. Germline V gene data show CDR1 as LGHDT and CDR2 as YNNKEL (reference sequence).

CDR3 sequence reads: CASRPSDSYYNEQFF. The CDR3 nucleotides are TGTGCCAGCAGGCCTAGTGATTCCTATTACAATGAGCAGTTCTTC. The chain joins TRBV7-2 to TRBJ2-1, with D unresolved. Germline lookup yields CDR1 SGHTA and CDR2 FQGNSA. V lost 6 bases, J lost 4 bases, and 16 bases lay in between. CDR3 size: 15 residues. Based on the CDR3 plus reference TRBV7-2 and TRBJ2-1, the full variable domain is GAGVSQSPSNKVTEKGKDVELRCDPISGHTALYWYRQSLGQGLEFLIYFQGNSAPDKSGLPSDRFSAERTGGSVSTLTIQRTQQEDSAVYLCASRPSDSYYNEQFFGPGTRLTVL.

This clonotype has just a few counts. V and J are TRBV7-9 and TRBJ2-1, with a possible D match to TRBD2 (6 bases). Germline-derived CDR1 and CDR2 are SEHNR and FQNEAQ (reference sequence). The CDR3 extends over 15 amino acids. V lost 2 bases, J lost 7 bases, and 15 bases lay in between. CDR3 in amino acids: CASSLNGGGENEQFF. CDR3 coding DNA: TGTGCCAGCAGCTTAAATGGTGGAGGGGAAAATGAGCAGTTCTTC.

J is TRBJ2-3 and V is TRBV4-1; D remains ambiguous. Germline loops: CDR1 MGHRA, CDR2 YSYEKL. The CDR3 has 17 amino acids. V was clipped by 0 bases and J by 1 base, with 14 bases between them. This chain's CDR3 is CASSQDRGTFGTDTQYF. The DNA for the CDR3 is TGCGCCAGCAGCCAAGATCGAGGAACTTTCGGCACAGATACGCAGTATTTT.

The chain carries TRBV6-2 or TRBV6-3 and TRBJ2-3, with D unresolved. Germline V gene lookup returns CDR1 MNHEY and CDR2 SVGEGT. This CDR3 spans 14 amino acids. V shed 0 bases and J shed 2 bases, with 6 bases lying between them. CDR3: CASSYSSATDTQYF. The CDR3 coding sequence is TGTGCCAGCAGTTACTCGTCAGCCACAGATACGCAGTATTTT.